This T cell receptor beta chain was sequenced in a study of a mutant IDH1 vaccine in newly diagnosed glioma. About the study: Vaccines began 4-6 weeks after radiotherapy alone, or with temozolomide cycles. Treated patients, averaging approximately 40 years, were about 62% male and about 40% female. Previous treatment comprised radiotherapy, temozolomide, or both, mostly both.

Trimming took 0 bases from V and 7 from J; bases not matched to a gene: 7. The CDR3 has 17 residues. Germline CDR1 and CDR2: LGHNA and YNFKEQ. Time point: week 35, safety follow-up. With topical imiquimod, each dose of the vaccine consisted of 300 ug of mutant IDH1 20-mer peptide. Vaccination of patients was performed eight times, in weeks 1, 3, 5, 7, 11, 15, 19 and 23. In regard to this clone: Its antigen is as yet unknown.

Profiled with immunoSEQ multiplex PCR; TCRdb holds only in-frame clones, not every one. The table lists more than 25,000 clones, about 70% of them singletons, with approximately 7.5% in the top ten. The starting material was PBMCs, obtained from a glioma patient whose treatment included an IDH1 peptide vaccine. This chain uses TRBV4-2 with TRBJ2-1; 12 bases map to TRBD2. This TCR was sampled from a man aged 50-60 years with glioma. The DNA of the CDR3 is TGTGCCAGCAGCCAAGAATGGCCTAGCGGGAGGGGTAATGAGCAGTTCTTC. Protein: CASSQEWPSGRGNEQFF.